The rows below give T cell receptor beta chains drawn from one sample of a study of blood T cells in healthy people across ages. TCRdb reprocessed the 5' RACE reads with MiXCR, giving one entry per CDR3 protein. The sample includes roughly 860,000 distinct CDR3 sequences, about 59% seen only once; the top ten take about 27%. Sequencing used blood. The receptors stem from a young man in good health. Both conserved end residues are part of each CDR3. Each record gives: D gene, clone size, J gene, V gene, CDR3 DNA, CDR3 protein. The D gene is left open where the match is weak. The size entry is marked missing in some rows and otherwise reads once, few, many or a size class.

d_gene: -
abundance: -
j_gene: TRBJ1-4
v_gene: TRBV7-9
CDR3nt: TGTGCCAGCAGCTTAGTGGCCGGGGGCCAAGAAAAACTGTTTTTT
CDR3aa: CASSLVAGGQEKLFF

d_gene: -
abundance: once
j_gene: TRBJ1-2
v_gene: TRBV6-1
CDR3nt: TGTGCCAGCAGTGGGACAAACAGCTATGGCTACACCTTC
CDR3aa: CASSGTNSYGYTF

d_gene: TRBD2
abundance: once
j_gene: TRBJ2-1
v_gene: TRBV27
CDR3nt: TGTGCCAGCAGTTTTATCGGTAGCGGGCCCTACAATGAGCAGTTCTTC
CDR3aa: CASSFIGSGPYNEQFF

d_gene: TRBD2
abundance: -
j_gene: TRBJ2-3
v_gene: TRBV4-2
CDR3nt: TGTGCCAGCGGACTCGGGGGCGGGGGGAGAGAGAAGCAGTATTTT
CDR3aa: CASGLGGGGREKQYF

d_gene: -
abundance: -
j_gene: TRBJ2-5
v_gene: TRBV7-2
CDR3nt: TGTGCCAGCAGCTTAGCCCCGCTTAGTGATCTGGAGACCCAGTACTTC
CDR3aa: CASSLAPLSDLETQYF

d_gene: -
abundance: -
j_gene: TRBJ2-6
v_gene: TRBV6-6
CDR3nt: TGTGCCAGCAGTTACCTTGACAGGGGGGCCAACGTCCTGACTTTC
CDR3aa: CASSYLDRGANVLTF

d_gene: -
abundance: -
j_gene: TRBJ2-1
v_gene: TRBV2
CDR3nt: TGTGCCAGCTATGGATTTGGACAAACCCCCTACAATGAGCAGTTCTTC
CDR3aa: CASYGFGQTPYNEQFF

d_gene: -
abundance: -
j_gene: TRBJ2-3
v_gene: TRBV25-1
CDR3nt: TGTGCCAGCAGTGACTCAGGGTTTACGCAGTATTTT
CDR3aa: CASSDSGFTQYF

d_gene: -
abundance: -
j_gene: TRBJ2-4
v_gene: TRBV28
CDR3nt: TGTGCCAGCAGTTTAGCAGGGAGCCTAAGAAACATTCAGTACTTC
CDR3aa: CASSLAGSLRNIQYF

d_gene: -
abundance: -
j_gene: TRBJ2-3
v_gene: TRBV24-1
CDR3nt: TGTGCCACCAGTGATTTTTTATCACAGAATACGCAGTATTTT
CDR3aa: CATSDFLSQNTQYF

d_gene: TRBD2
abundance: -
j_gene: TRBJ2-3
v_gene: TRBV6-6
CDR3nt: TGTGCCAGCAGTCCCCCATACGGGGGGGCCTCAGATACGCAGTATTTT
CDR3aa: CASSPPYGGASDTQYF

d_gene: TRBD2
abundance: -
j_gene: TRBJ2-5
v_gene: TRBV28
CDR3nt: TGTGCCAGCAGTCTCCTAGCGGGGGGCCAGACCCAGTACTTC
CDR3aa: CASSLLAGGQTQYF

d_gene: -
abundance: -
j_gene: TRBJ2-1
v_gene: TRBV9
CDR3nt: TGTGCCAGCAGCGTCAGTCCCGGGACTCTCACTAATGAGCAGTTCTTC
CDR3aa: CASSVSPGTLTNEQFF

d_gene: TRBD1
abundance: -
j_gene: TRBJ1-2
v_gene: TRBV6-5
CDR3nt: TGTGCCAGCGGGGGCACAGGGGGTACCGACTACACCTTC
CDR3aa: CASGGTGGTDYTF

d_gene: -
abundance: few
j_gene: TRBJ1-1
v_gene: TRBV27
CDR3nt: TGTGCCAGCTCGGAGGGGGCTGAAGCTTTCTTT
CDR3aa: CASSEGAEAFF

d_gene: -
abundance: -
j_gene: TRBJ2-7
v_gene: TRBV10-3
CDR3nt: TGTGCCATCAGTGCCCACACTCGGGGGCGAAACGAGCAGTACTTC
CDR3aa: CAISAHTRGRNEQYF

d_gene: TRBD2
abundance: -
j_gene: TRBJ2-5
v_gene: TRBV10-3
CDR3nt: TGTGCCATCAGTGACCTAGCGGGGACCCAGTACTTC
CDR3aa: CAISDLAGTQYF

d_gene: TRBD2
abundance: -
j_gene: TRBJ2-1
v_gene: TRBV6-2/TRBV6-3
CDR3nt: TGTGCCAGCAGTCCCGTAAGGGGAGCGGGGGGGCCATTACCCCAGTTCTTC
CDR3aa: CASSPVRGAGGPLPQFF

d_gene: -
abundance: -
j_gene: TRBJ2-3
v_gene: TRBV20-1
CDR3nt: TGCAGTGCTTCACAGGTTTCCGATACGCAGTATTTT
CDR3aa: CSASQVSDTQYF

d_gene: -
abundance: -
j_gene: TRBJ2-3
v_gene: TRBV20-1
CDR3nt: TGCAGTGCTAGAGGTAGCGGATACACAGATACGCAGTATTTT
CDR3aa: CSARGSGYTDTQYF

d_gene: TRBD2
abundance: few
j_gene: TRBJ2-7
v_gene: TRBV4-2
CDR3nt: TGTGCCAGCAGCCAAGAGGGGGCGGGGGGCCGACTCGGCTACGAGCAGTACTTC
CDR3aa: CASSQEGAGGRLGYEQYF

d_gene: TRBD2
abundance: -
j_gene: TRBJ2-3
v_gene: TRBV29-1
CDR3nt: TGCAGCGTTGTGATGGCGGGGGGCTTCCCAGATACGCAGTATTTT
CDR3aa: CSVVMAGGFPDTQYF

d_gene: TRBD1
abundance: -
j_gene: TRBJ2-1
v_gene: TRBV20-1
CDR3nt: TGCAGTGCCAGACAGGGGTTTCACAATGAGCAGTTCTTC
CDR3aa: CSARQGFHNEQFF

d_gene: -
abundance: few
j_gene: TRBJ2-7
v_gene: TRBV6-5
CDR3nt: TGTGCCAGCAGTTACGGACTGGGCTCCTACAATGAGCAGTACTTC
CDR3aa: CASSYGLGSYNEQYF

d_gene: -
abundance: -
j_gene: TRBJ1-1
v_gene: TRBV18
CDR3nt: TGTGCCAGCTCACCACGACAGCGAATCACTGAAGCTTTCTTT
CDR3aa: CASSPRQRITEAFF

d_gene: TRBD1
abundance: -
j_gene: TRBJ2-4
v_gene: TRBV5-1
CDR3nt: TGCGCCAGCAGCTACGAGGGACAGGGGGCTTCCAAAAACATTCAGTACTTC
CDR3aa: CASSYEGQGASKNIQYF

d_gene: -
abundance: -
j_gene: TRBJ2-3
v_gene: TRBV7-3
CDR3nt: TGTGCCAGCAGCTCCCTGCACCGGGACTCGGGAGATACGCAGTATTTT
CDR3aa: CASSSLHRDSGDTQYF

d_gene: -
abundance: -
j_gene: TRBJ2-7
v_gene: TRBV28
CDR3nt: TGTGCCAGCAGTTTAATGGGGGCGGCCTACGAGCAGTACTTC
CDR3aa: CASSLMGAAYEQYF

d_gene: -
abundance: -
j_gene: TRBJ1-4
v_gene: TRBV7-9
CDR3nt: TGTGCCAGCAGCTTACCGGGGGCGAATGAAAAACTGTTTTTT
CDR3aa: CASSLPGANEKLFF

d_gene: -
abundance: -
j_gene: TRBJ2-1
v_gene: TRBV9
CDR3nt: TGTGCCAGCAGCGTGGACAGGACTAGCTACAATGAGCAGTTCTTC
CDR3aa: CASSVDRTSYNEQFF

d_gene: TRBD1
abundance: -
j_gene: TRBJ2-1
v_gene: TRBV10-2
CDR3nt: TGCGCCAGCAGTTCCCTGCGACAGGGTTCTTATGAGCAGTTCTTC
CDR3aa: CASSSLRQGSYEQFF

d_gene: TRBD2
abundance: -
j_gene: TRBJ2-5
v_gene: TRBV15
CDR3nt: TGTGCCACCAGCACTACGACTAGCTGGCGACAAGAGACCCAGTACTTC
CDR3aa: CATSTTTSWRQETQYF

d_gene: -
abundance: few
j_gene: TRBJ2-1
v_gene: TRBV9
CDR3nt: TGTGCCAGCAGCGGAAGGGATGAGCAGTTCTTC
CDR3aa: CASSGRDEQFF

d_gene: TRBD2
abundance: once
j_gene: TRBJ2-3
v_gene: TRBV7-9
CDR3nt: TGTGCCAGCAGAGCAAGCGGGGGGTTCGATACGCAGTATTTT
CDR3aa: CASRASGGFDTQYF

d_gene: -
abundance: -
j_gene: TRBJ1-1
v_gene: TRBV9
CDR3nt: TGTGCCAGCAGCGTAGGTACAGGGCTAGCTGAAGCTTTCTTT
CDR3aa: CASSVGTGLAEAFF

d_gene: -
abundance: few
j_gene: TRBJ2-4
v_gene: TRBV6-7
CDR3nt: TGTGCCAGCAGTTTGCTCCCGACACCACTAGCCAAAAACATTCAGTACTTC
CDR3aa: CASSLLPTPLAKNIQYF

d_gene: -
abundance: -
j_gene: TRBJ2-3
v_gene: TRBV11-2
CDR3nt: TGTGCCAGCAGCTTATACAGAGCGGGAGATACGCAGTATTTT
CDR3aa: CASSLYRAGDTQYF

d_gene: -
abundance: -
j_gene: TRBJ2-3
v_gene: TRBV7-9
CDR3nt: TGTGCCAGCAGCTTAGCGGAAAGGGCTTACACAGATACGCAGTATTTT
CDR3aa: CASSLAERAYTDTQYF

d_gene: TRBD2
abundance: -
j_gene: TRBJ2-3
v_gene: TRBV3-1
CDR3nt: TGTGCCAGCAGCCATCGTAGCGGGTCCTATAATCCTAGCACAGATACGCAGTATTTT
CDR3aa: CASSHRSGSYNPSTDTQYF

d_gene: -
abundance: -
j_gene: TRBJ2-3
v_gene: TRBV7-2
CDR3nt: TGTGCCAGCAGCTTAGTCACCCAGTTCGACACAGATACGCAGTATTTT
CDR3aa: CASSLVTQFDTDTQYF